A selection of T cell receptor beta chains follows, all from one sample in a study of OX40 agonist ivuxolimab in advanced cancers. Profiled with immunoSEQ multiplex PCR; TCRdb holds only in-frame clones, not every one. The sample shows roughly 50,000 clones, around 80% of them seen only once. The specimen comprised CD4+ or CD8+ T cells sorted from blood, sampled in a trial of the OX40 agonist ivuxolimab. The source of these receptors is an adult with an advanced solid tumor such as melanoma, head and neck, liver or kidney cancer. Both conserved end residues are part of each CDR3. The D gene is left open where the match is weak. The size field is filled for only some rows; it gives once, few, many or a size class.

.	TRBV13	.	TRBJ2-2	CASSPLGRGTGELFF	TGTGCCAGCAGCCCCCTCGGTAGGGGCACCGGGGAGCTGTTTTTT
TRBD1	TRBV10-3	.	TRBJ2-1	CAIRLNMTGSSYNEQFF	TGTGCCATCAGACTAAATATGACAGGGAGCTCCTACAATGAGCAGTTCTTC
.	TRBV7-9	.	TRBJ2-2	CASSLRREGELFF	TGTGCCAGCAGCTTAAGGCGGGAAGGGGAGCTGTTTTTT
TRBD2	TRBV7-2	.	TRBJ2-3	CASSLARAGGRGDTQYF	TGTGCCAGCAGCTTAGCGCGGGCGGGAGGGCGAGGAGATACGCAGTATTTT
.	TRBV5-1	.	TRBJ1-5	CASSLMTGGNQPQHF	TGCGCCAGCAGCTTGATGACAGGAGGTAATCAGCCTCAGCATTTT
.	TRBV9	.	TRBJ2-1	CASSVRADSSYNEQFF	TGTGCCAGCAGCGTACGGGCGGATAGCTCCTACAATGAGCAGTTCTTC
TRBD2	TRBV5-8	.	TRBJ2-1	CASSLAGTSGRTEQFF	TGTGCCAGCAGCTTGGCCGGGACTAGCGGGAGGACTGAGCAGTTCTTC
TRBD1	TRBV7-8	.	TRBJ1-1	CASSLAQGEVNTEAFF	TGTGCCAGCAGCTTAGCGCAGGGGGAGGTGAACACTGAAGCTTTCTTT
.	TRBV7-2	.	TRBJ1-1	CASSLVPRGLTEAFF	TGTGCCAGCAGCTTAGTTCCCAGGGGTTTGACTGAAGCTTTCTTT
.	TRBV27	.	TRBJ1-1	CASSLGVANTEAFF	TGTGCCAGCAGTTTAGGGGTTGCGAACACTGAAGCTTTCTTT
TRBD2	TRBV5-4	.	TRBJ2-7	CASSSRASGSYEQYF	TGTGCCAGCAGCTCGAGGGCTAGCGGGAGCTACGAGCAGTACTTC
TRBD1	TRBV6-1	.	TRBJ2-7	CASSGDRGFSYEQYF	TGTGCCAGCAGTGGGGACAGGGGGTTCTCCTACGAGCAGTACTTC
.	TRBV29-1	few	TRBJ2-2	CSVDVEGGPTGELFF	TGCAGCGTTGATGTTGAGGGGGGGCCCACCGGGGAGCTGTTTTTT
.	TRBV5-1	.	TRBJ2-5	CASSFETLETQYF	TGCGCCAGCAGCTTTGAAACTTTGGAGACCCAGTACTTC
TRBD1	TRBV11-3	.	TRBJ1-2	CASSFPTGGEPNYGYTF	TGTGCCAGCAGCTTTCCAACAGGGGGCGAGCCCAACTATGGCTACACCTTC
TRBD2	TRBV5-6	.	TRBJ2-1	CASSTLVVAGPNEQFF	TGTGCCAGCAGCACCTTGGTGGTAGCGGGACCCAATGAGCAGTTCTTC
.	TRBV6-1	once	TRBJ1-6	CASSGQSNSPLHF	TGTGCCAGCAGTGGCCAGAGTAATTCACCCCTCCACTTT
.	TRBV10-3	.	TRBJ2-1	CAINLGVEGGHNEQFF	TGTGCCATCAACTTGGGGGTAGAAGGGGGGCACAATGAGCAGTTCTTC
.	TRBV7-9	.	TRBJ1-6	CASSYSQGVNSPLHF	TGTGCCAGCAGCTATTCACAGGGAGTTAATTCACCCCTCCACTTT
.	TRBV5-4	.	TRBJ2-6	CASSLDPGANVLTF	TGTGCCAGCAGCTTGGATCCTGGGGCCAACGTCCTGACTTTC
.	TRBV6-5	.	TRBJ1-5	CASGEGGSNQPQHF	TGTGCCAGCGGGGAGGGGGGGTCCAATCAGCCCCAGCATTTT
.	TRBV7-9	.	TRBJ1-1	CAISGNHFMNTEAFF	TGTGCCATCTCGGGAAACCATTTTATGAACACTGAAGCTTTCTTT
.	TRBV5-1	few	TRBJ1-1	CASSLEPLNTEAFF	TGCGCCAGCAGCTTGGAGCCCTTGAACACTGAAGCTTTCTTT
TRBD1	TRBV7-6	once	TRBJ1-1	CASSYGTANTEAFF	TGTGCCAGCAGCTACGGGACAGCAAACACTGAAGCTTTCTTT
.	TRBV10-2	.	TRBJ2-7	CASSEDSFYYEQYF	TGCGCCAGCAGTGAGGACAGTTTCTACTACGAGCAGTACTTC
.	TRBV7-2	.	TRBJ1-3	CASSLIFSGNTIYF	TGTGCCAGCAGCTTAATATTCTCTGGAAACACCATATATTTT
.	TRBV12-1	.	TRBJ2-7	CAIRGQGRGEQYF	TGTGCCATCCGGGGACAGGGGAGAGGAGAGCAGTACTTC
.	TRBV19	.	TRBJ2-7	CASSIDAVGLRSYEQYF	TGTGCCAGTAGTATAGATGCTGTCGGCTTGAGGTCCTACGAGCAGTACTTC
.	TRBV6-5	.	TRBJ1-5	CASSYEGGQPQHF	TGTGCCAGCAGTTACGAAGGTGGTCAGCCCCAGCATTTT
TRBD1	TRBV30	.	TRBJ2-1	CAWSVQGSSYNEQFF	TGTGCCTGGAGTGTACAGGGGAGCTCCTACAATGAGCAGTTCTTC
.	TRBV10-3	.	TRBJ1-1	CAVTMAGSHTEAFF	TGTGCCGTGACCATGGCGGGAAGTCACACTGAAGCTTTCTTT
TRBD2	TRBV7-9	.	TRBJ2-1	CASSSRLASSYNEQFF	TGTGCCAGCAGCTCTAGACTAGCTAGCTCCTACAATGAGCAGTTCTTC
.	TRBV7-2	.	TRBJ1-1	CASSKDPNTEAFF	TGTGCCAGCAGCAAAGACCCGAACACTGAAGCTTTCTTT